Below are 3 T cell receptor beta chains sequenced from a single sample in a study of a mutant IDH1 vaccine in newly diagnosed glioma. Which antigens these TCRs recognize remains unknown. Assay used: immunoSEQ multiplex PCR; TCRdb lists only in-frame clones, some missing. The sample includes over 35,000 clones, about 88% of them seen just once. The time point: week 23, last vaccination. Topical imiquimod accompanied each vaccine dose, which consisted of 300 ug of mutant IDH1 20-mer peptide. The sample was PBMCs, taken from a glioma patient whose treatment included an IDH1 peptide vaccine. The receptors shown here come from a young woman with glioma. Some clones in this sample may be carry-over from other donors' samples.

This chain uses TRBV6-4 with TRBJ2-3; D is perhaps TRBD2 (6 bases). V shed 3 bases and J shed 9 bases, with 16 bases lying between them. CDR3 size: 14 residues. In germline, CDR1 is MRHNA, CDR2 SNTAGT. CDR3 sequence reads: CASSESGTSGTQYF. CDR3 DNA sequence: TGTGCCAGCAGTGAGTCCGGGACTTCAGGAACGCAGTATTTT.

This chain uses TRBV29-1 with TRBJ1-1; D is ambiguous. This CDR3 contains 13 residues. V was cut by 6 bases and J by 4 bases, with 15 bases left in between. CDR1 is SQVTM and CDR2 is ANQGSEA in the germline V gene. The CDR3 is CSVAWGGGTEAFF. The DNA for the CDR3 is TGCAGCGTCGCTTGGGGTGGCGGCACTGAAGCTTTCTTT.

The genes are TRBV6-1 and TRBJ1-3; D is perhaps TRBD1 (5 bases). The CDR3 sequence is 13 residues long. The V gene's germline CDR1 is MNHNS and CDR2 SASEGT. V lost 8 bases and J lost 6, with 14 bases in between. The chain's CDR3 is CASYGPGINTIYF. The CDR3, as DNA: TGTGCCAGCTATGGGCCAGGGATAAACACCATATATTTT.